This T cell receptor beta chain comes out of a study of regulatory T cells in long-lasting Graves disease. General study findings and limits: Study of thyroid tissue was not done, with only peripheral blood studied.

Stated time point: persistent/refractory GD, antithyroid drugs over 5 years with positive TRAb. From PBMCs, RNA was extracted and then used to make the TCR library. Patients met American Thyroid Association criteria for Graves' disease. Blood from the periphery, nine milliliters in all, was drawn into EDTA tubes. CDR1 is SQVTM and CDR2 is ANQGSEA in the germline V gene. V was clipped by 6 bases and J by 0 bases, with 15 bases between them. The length of the CDR3 is 14 residues. As concerns this clonotype: As yet, its antigen is unknown.

Arm-PCR of CDR3 regions with iRepertoire HTBI primers generated TCR beta libraries. Study processing details: Identification yielded 60 or so TRBV and 13 to 15 TRBJ segments across samples. TCRdb re-called the multiplex PCR reads with MiXCR, one entry per CDR3 protein. In this record, the V and J calls reflect TCRdb's handling and not the investigators' own analysis. The sample holds fewer than 400,000 distinct CDR3 sequences, 20% seen once. The chain has TRBV29-1 and TRBJ2-7; D gene unclear. The TCR originated in a female donor with Graves disease. The sample in question was peripheral blood mononuclear cells (PBMCs), obtained when the disease was refractory, from a patient treated with antithyroid drugs. CDR3 coding DNA: TGCAGCGTGATGGGTGGGCGAACCTCCTACGAGCAGTACTTC. Translated, it gives CSVMGGRTSYEQYF.